The rows below give T cell receptor beta chains drawn from one sample of a study of cytomegalovirus exposure and HLA in healthy donors. Assay used: immunoSEQ multiplex PCR; TCRdb lists only in-frame clones, some missing. This sample carries 140,000 or so clones, around 85% of them seen once, and the ten largest clones take less than 3.5%. Sequencing was carried out using PBMCs. Receptors originate from a woman under 40 in good health and CMV-seronegative. CDR3s include the opening cysteine and the closing phenylalanine or tryptophan. Fields, in order: J gene, clone size, V gene, CDR3 protein. Only part of the rows carry a size: once, few, many, or a class if the clone is expanded.

TRBJ1-6 NA TRBV7-9 CASSETGGKNSPLHF
TRBJ1-2 NA TRBV7-9 CSSSLVGDSYGYTF
NA NA TRBV7-9 CASSLRVDEQYF
TRBJ2-5 NA TRBV30 CAWSVGGAGETQYF
TRBJ1-2 many TRBV6-1 CATGTGAPHVYGYTF
TRBJ1-2 NA TRBV19 CASSMVTSTGPYGYTF
TRBJ1-3 NA TRBV4-1 CASSRLGRGSGNTIYF
NA NA TRBV15 CATSRDFGLAIYEQYF
TRBJ2-7 NA TRBV5-5 CASSLSAFEQYF
TRBJ1-6 NA TRBV7-2 CASSLGQGWSPLHF
TRBJ2-7 once TRBV7-2 CASSSGLAGVYEQYF
TRBJ2-1 NA TRBV25-1 CASSEYGGLAGWEQFF
TRBJ1-6 NA TRBV5-1 CASGGEDDKLHF
TRBJ1-5 NA TRBV7-2 CASSQGWRGNQPQHF
TRBJ2-1 NA TRBV10-3 CAISEGTGYDEQFF
TRBJ1-3 NA TRBV19 CASSSTQGSGNTIYF
TRBJ1-6 NA TRBV5-5 CASSLGSSSYNSPLHF
TRBJ1-1 NA TRBV29-1 CSVQGTNTEAFF
TRBJ1-1 few TRBV5-1 CASSSLSGVTGWTEAFF
TRBJ1-4 NA TRBV4-1 CASSLQKSNEKLFF
TRBJ1-2 NA TRBV7-2 CASSYGTGGEYGYTF
TRBJ2-2 NA TRBV5-4 CASSHPSGRNTGELFF
TRBJ2-7 NA TRBV18 CASSEMRDGSYEQYF
TRBJ2-1 NA TRBV9 CASSVGVAGYNEQFF
TRBJ1-5 NA TRBV7-2 CATGRGGNQPQHF
TRBJ2-7 few TRBV4-2 CASSQETSGRFEQYF
TRBJ2-4 once TRBV4-1 CASSQLPFGGSKNIQYF
TRBJ2-7 NA TRBV10-3 CAISESGRAGGRNEQYF
TRBJ1-2 NA TRBV10-3 CAISDEQGAEGGYTF
TRBJ1-2 NA TRBV28 CASTPSFNYGYTF
TRBJ2-1 once TRBV9 CASSSQGGSYNEQFF
TRBJ2-1 NA TRBV5-1 CASRTLAAIGNEQFF
TRBJ1-5 NA TRBV7-8 CASSNSGGFGNQPQHF
TRBJ2-2 NA TRBV6-6 CASSRGDSGELFF
TRBJ1-2 NA TRBV9 CASSAGGGRGYGYTF
TRBJ2-1 NA TRBV19 CASSRGDGSSYNEQFF
TRBJ2-1 NA TRBV7-2 CASSSPRSALSEQFF